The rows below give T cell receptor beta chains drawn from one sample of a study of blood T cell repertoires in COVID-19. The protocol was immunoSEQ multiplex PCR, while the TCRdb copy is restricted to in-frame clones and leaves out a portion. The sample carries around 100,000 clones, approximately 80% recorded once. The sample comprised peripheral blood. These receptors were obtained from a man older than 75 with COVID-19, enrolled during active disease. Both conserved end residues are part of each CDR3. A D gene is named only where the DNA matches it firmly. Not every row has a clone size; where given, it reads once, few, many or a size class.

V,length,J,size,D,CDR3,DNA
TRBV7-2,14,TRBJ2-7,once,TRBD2,CASSYLAGVGEQYF,TGTGCCAGCAGCTACCTAGCGGGAGTCGGCGAGCAGTACTTC
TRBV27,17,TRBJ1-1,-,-,CASSSLTTTPKNTEAFF,TGTGCCAGCAGTTCCCTTACCACTACTCCCAAAAACACTGAAGCTTTCTTT
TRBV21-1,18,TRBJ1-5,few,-,CASSKVEGQGYSNQPQHF,TGTGCCAGCAGCAAAGTGGAGGGACAGGGCTATAGCAATCAGCCCCAGCATTTT
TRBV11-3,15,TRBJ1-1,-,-,CASSLGGGAKTEAFF,TGTGCCAGCAGCTTAGGCGGCGGAGCTAAGACTGAAGCTTTCTTT
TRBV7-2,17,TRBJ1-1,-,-,CASSLAPGRAGNTEAFF,TGTGCCAGCAGCTTAGCGCCAGGGAGGGCGGGGAACACTGAAGCTTTCTTT
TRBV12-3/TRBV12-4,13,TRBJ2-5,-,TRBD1,CASKKGASETQYF,TGTGCCAGCAAAAAGGGGGCGTCGGAGACCCAGTACTTC
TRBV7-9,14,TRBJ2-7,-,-,CASSLGAGAHEQYF,TGTGCCAGCAGCTTAGGGGCAGGGGCCCACGAGCAGTACTTC
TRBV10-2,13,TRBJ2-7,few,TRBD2,CASSEVSGRAQYF,TGCGCCAGCAGTGAAGTTAGCGGGAGGGCCCAGTACTTC
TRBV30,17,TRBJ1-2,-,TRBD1,CAWSVTGTATLNYGYTF,TGTGCCTGGAGTGTAACCGGGACAGCTACCTTAAACTATGGCTACACCTTC
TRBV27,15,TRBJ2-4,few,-,CASSPGGLAKNIQYF,TGTGCCAGCAGTCCAGGGGGACTAGCCAAAAACATTCAGTACTTC
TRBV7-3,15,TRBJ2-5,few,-,CASSIRGREQETQYF,TGTGCCAGCAGTATTAGGGGCAGGGAACAAGAGACCCAGTACTTC
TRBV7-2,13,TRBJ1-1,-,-,CASSQSPSTEAFF,TGTGCCAGCAGCCAAAGCCCGAGCACTGAAGCTTTCTTT
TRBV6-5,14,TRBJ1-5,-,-,CASSLQASNQPQHF,TGTGCCAGCAGTCTACAGGCGAGCAATCAGCCCCAGCATTTT
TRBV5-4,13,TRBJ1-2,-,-,CASSDTQGVGYTF,TGTGCCAGCAGCGACACTCAAGGGGTAGGCTACACCTTC
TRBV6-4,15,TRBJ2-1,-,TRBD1,CASSRGTGANNEQFF,TGTGCCAGCAGTCGGGGGACAGGGGCAAACAATGAGCAGTTCTTC
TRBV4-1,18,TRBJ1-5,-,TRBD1,CASSQDQGTGNSNQPQHF,TGCGCCAGCAGCCAAGATCAGGGGACAGGAAATAGCAATCAGCCCCAGCATTTT
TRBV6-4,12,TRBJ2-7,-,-,CASSDGIYEQYF,TGTGCCAGCAGTGACGGCATCTACGAGCAGTACTTC
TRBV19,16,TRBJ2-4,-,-,CASSIQGQPVKNIQYF,TGTGCCAGTAGTATACAGGGCCAGCCGGTCAAAAACATTCAGTACTTC
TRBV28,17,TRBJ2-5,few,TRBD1,CASSLTLTGGLGETQYF,TGTGCCAGCAGTCTTACCCTTACAGGGGGGTTAGGAGAGACCCAGTACTTC
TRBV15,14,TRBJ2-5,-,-,CATSRDEQGETQYF,TGTGCCACCAGCAGAGATGAACAGGGAGAGACCCAGTACTTC
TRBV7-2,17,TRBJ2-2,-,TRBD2,CASSLTSGAANTGELFF,TGTGCCAGCAGCTTGACTAGCGGAGCCGCGAACACCGGGGAGCTGTTTTTT
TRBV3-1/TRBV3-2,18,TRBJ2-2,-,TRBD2,CASSQVAGIRGNTGELFF,TGTGCCAGCAGCCAAGTAGCGGGGATTCGAGGTAACACCGGGGAGCTGTTTTTT